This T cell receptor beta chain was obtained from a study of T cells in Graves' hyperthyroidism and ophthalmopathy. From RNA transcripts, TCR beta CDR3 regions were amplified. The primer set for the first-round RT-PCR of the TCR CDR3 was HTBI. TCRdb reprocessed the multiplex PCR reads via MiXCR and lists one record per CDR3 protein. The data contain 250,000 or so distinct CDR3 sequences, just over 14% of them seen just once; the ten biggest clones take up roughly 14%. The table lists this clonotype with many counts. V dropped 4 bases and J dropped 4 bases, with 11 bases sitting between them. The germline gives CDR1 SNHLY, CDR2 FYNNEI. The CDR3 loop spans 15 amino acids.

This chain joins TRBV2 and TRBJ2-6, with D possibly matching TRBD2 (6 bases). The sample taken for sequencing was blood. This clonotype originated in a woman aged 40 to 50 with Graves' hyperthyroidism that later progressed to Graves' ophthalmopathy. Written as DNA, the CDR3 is TGTGCCAGCAGTGTCCAGGGACTGGGGGCCAACGTCCTGACTTTC. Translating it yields CASSVQGLGANVLTF.